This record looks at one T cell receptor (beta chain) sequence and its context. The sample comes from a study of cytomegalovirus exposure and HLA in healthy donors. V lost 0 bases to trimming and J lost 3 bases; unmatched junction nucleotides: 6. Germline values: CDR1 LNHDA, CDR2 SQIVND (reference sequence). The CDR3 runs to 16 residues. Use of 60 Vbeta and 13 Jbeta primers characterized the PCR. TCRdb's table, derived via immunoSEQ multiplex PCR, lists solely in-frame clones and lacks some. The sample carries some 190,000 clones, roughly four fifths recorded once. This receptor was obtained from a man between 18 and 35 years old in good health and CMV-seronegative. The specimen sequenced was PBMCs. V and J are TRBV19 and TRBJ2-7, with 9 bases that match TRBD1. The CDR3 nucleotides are TGTGCCAGTAGTATAGAGCCCCCGACAGGGGGCTACGAGCAGTACTTC. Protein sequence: CASSIEPPTGGYEQYF.